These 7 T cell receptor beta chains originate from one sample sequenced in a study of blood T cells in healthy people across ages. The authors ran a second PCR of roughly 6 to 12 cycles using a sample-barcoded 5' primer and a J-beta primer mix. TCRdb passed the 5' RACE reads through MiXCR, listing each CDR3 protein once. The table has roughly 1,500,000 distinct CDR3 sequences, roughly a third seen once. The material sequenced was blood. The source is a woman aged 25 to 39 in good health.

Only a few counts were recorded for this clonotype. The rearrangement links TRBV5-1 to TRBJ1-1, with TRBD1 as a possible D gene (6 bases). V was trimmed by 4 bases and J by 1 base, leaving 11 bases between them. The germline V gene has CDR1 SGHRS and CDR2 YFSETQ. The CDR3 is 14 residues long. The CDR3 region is CASSNGQSNTEAFF. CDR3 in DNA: TGCGCCAGCAGCAACGGACAGTCGAACACTGAAGCTTTCTTT.

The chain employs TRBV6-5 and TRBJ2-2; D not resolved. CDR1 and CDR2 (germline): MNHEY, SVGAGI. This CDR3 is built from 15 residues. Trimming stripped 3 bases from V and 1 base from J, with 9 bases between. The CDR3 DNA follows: TGTGCCAGCAGTTATTTGACCCTGAACACCGGGGAGCTGTTTTTT. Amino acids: CASSYLTLNTGELFF.

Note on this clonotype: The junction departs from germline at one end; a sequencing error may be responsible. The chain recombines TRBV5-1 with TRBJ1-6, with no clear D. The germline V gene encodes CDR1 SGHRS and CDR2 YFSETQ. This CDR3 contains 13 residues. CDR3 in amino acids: CASSFGDRSPPHF. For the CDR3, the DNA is TGCGCCAGCAGCTTCGGTGATCGCTCACCCCCCCACTTT.

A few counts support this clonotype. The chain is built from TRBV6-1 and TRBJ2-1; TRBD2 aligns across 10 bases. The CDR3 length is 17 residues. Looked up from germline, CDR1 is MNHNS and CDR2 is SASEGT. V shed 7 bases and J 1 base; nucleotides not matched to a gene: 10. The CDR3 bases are TGTGCCAGCAAGCGTCCGGGACTAGCGCTTTCCTACAATGAGCAGTTCTTC. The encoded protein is CASKRPGLALSYNEQFF.

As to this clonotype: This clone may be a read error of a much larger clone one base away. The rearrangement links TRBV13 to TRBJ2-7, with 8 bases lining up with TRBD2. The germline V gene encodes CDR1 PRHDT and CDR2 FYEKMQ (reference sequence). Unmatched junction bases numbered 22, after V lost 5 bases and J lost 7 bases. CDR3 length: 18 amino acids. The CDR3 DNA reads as TGTGCCAGCAGCCCGGGAGGGACGGGAGGAAAGTCCTACAATGAGCAGTACTTC. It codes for CASSPGGTGGKSYNEQYF.

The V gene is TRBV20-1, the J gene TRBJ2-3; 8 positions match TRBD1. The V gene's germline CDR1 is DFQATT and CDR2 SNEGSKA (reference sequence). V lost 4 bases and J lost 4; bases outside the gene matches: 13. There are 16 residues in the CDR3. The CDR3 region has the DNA TGCAGTGCTACGGCTGCGGGACAGGTCAAAGCAGATACGCAGTATTTT. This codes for CSATAAGQVKADTQYF.

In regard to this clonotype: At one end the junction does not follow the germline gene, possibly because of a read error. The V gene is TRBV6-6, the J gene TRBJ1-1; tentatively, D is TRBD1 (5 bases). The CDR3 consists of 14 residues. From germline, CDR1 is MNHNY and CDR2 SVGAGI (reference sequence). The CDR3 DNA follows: TGTGCCAGCAGTTTGACAGATACGAACACTGAGGCTTTCTTT. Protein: CASSLTDTNTEAFF.